The 20 T cell receptor beta chains presented below share a single source sample, sequenced in a study of blood T cells in healthy people across ages. Next came a second PCR, run for 7 to 11 cycles, which used a sample-barcoded 5' primer along with a J-beta primer mix. TCRdb independently ran MiXCR on the 5' RACE reads; one entry per CDR3 protein. The sample shows some 1.6 million distinct CDR3 sequences, about 35% of them seen only once. Source material: blood. The receptors shown here come from a woman aged 25 to 39 in good health.

This chain connects TRBV5-1 to TRBJ2-7; possible D gene TRBD2, 6 bases. Trimming removed 3 bases from V and 7 bases from J, with 23 bases in between. The CDR3 is 16 amino acids. The germline V gene has CDR1 SGHRS and CDR2 YFSETQ. This CDR3 is CASSWGDRGTYNEQYF. The CDR3 region has the DNA TGCGCCAGCAGCTGGGGGGACCGGGGCACCTACAATGAGCAGTACTTC. The full variable domain, completed using reference TRBV5-1 and TRBJ2-7, is KAGVTQTPRYLIKTRGQQVTLSCSPISGHRSVSWYQQTPGQGLQFLFEYFSETQRNKGNFPGRFSGRQFSNSRSEMNVSTLELGDSALYLCASSWGDRGTYNEQYFGPGTRLTVT.

This clonotype was observed a few times. CDR3 sequence reads: CASIHRYEQYF. The CDR3 DNA follows: TGTGCCAGCATCCATCGCTACGAGCAGTACTTC. This chain joins TRBV5-5 and TRBJ2-7; D unclear. The CDR3 is made up of 11 amino acids. The V end lost 6 bases, the J end lost 3 bases, and 7 bases lay between the germline ends. Germline V CDR1 and CDR2: SGHKS, YYEKEE (reference sequence). The whole variable domain, filled in from reference TRBV5-5 and TRBJ2-7, reads DAGVTQSPTHLIKTRGQQVTLRCSPISGHKSVSWYQQVLGQGPQFIFQYYEKEERGRGNFPDRFSARQFPNYSSELNVNALLLGDSALYLCASIHRYEQYFGPGTRLTVT.

V and J are TRBV6-1 and TRBJ1-1; D is undetermined. V lost 6 bases and J 1 base, leaving 18 bases between the germline ends. The germline V gene encodes CDR1 MNHNS and CDR2 SASEGT. The CDR3 runs to 16 residues. The DNA for the CDR3 is TGTGCCAGCAGGCTAACTATATGGGAGACGAACACTGAAGCTTTCTTT. It yields the protein CASRLTIWETNTEAFF.

This clonotype was counted between two and nine times. This chain connects TRBV3-1 to TRBJ2-5, with D perhaps matching TRBD2 (6 bases). Per the germline V gene, CDR1 is LGHDT and CDR2 is YNNKEL (reference sequence). The CDR3 length is 14 residues. V was clipped by 4 bases and J by 5 bases, with 14 bases between them. CDR3 nucleotides: TGTGCCAGCAGCCCAGTCGGGGGTGAGGAGACCCAGTACTTC. It encodes CASSPVGGEETQYF.

This clonotype appeared a few times. J is TRBJ2-6 and V is TRBV19, with a tentative D call TRBD1 (6 bases). Germline loops: CDR1 LNHDA, CDR2 SQIVND (reference sequence). This CDR3 is built from 15 residues. V dropped 7 bases and J dropped 3 bases, with 13 bases sitting between them. CDR3 amino acids: CASTQGMDGANVLTF. CDR3 DNA sequence: TGTGCCAGTACTCAGGGGATGGATGGGGCCAACGTCCTGACTTTC. The full variable domain, completed using reference TRBV19 and TRBJ2-6, is DGGITQSPKYLFRKEGQNVTLSCEQNLNHDAMYWYRQDPGQGLRLIYYSQIVNDFQKGDIAEGYSVSREKKESFPLTVTSAQKNPTAFYLCASTQGMDGANVLTFGAGSRLTVL.

This clonotype was seen a few times. The CDR3, as DNA: TGTGCCACGGGACAGGGAGAGACCCAGTACTTC. It encodes CATGQGETQYF. This rearrangement joins TRBV25-1 to TRBJ2-5, with 9 bases identical to TRBD1. Losses at the gene ends were 10 bases for V and 4 bases for J; bases not matched to a gene: 1. Germline V lookup: CDR1 MGHDK, CDR2 SYGVNS. The CDR3 is 11 residues long.

On this clonotype itself: This may be a read error: a much more frequent sequence differs by one nucleotide. V and J are TRBV29-1 and TRBJ2-7, with 12 bases that match TRBD1. With 7 bases clipped from V and 2 bases from J, the junction kept 9 bases outside the gene matches. Germline loops: CDR1 SQVTM, CDR2 ANQGSEA. The CDR3 length is 15 residues. The CDR3 DNA sequence: TGCAGCGCTAGGGAGGGACAGGGGGCGCCCTACGAGCAGTACTTC. The encoded protein is CSAREGQGAPYEQYF.

This chain links TRBV5-1 with TRBJ2-1; 11 positions agree with TRBD2. Germline values: CDR1 SGHRS, CDR2 YFSETQ. The CDR3 is 17 residues long. Germline trimming cut 1 base from V and 5 bases from J; bases unmatched to any gene: 8. In nucleotides, the CDR3 is TGCGCCAGCAGCTTGAATTCGGCTAGCGGGAGGAACAATGAGCAGTTCTTC. Encoded protein: CASSLNSASGRNNEQFF.

This clonotype was picked up a small number of times. The chain employs TRBV6-5 and TRBJ2-7; 9 bases are a match to TRBD1. With V trimmed by 5 bases and J by 3 bases, 8 bases remained unmatched. Germline V gene data show CDR1 as MNHEY and CDR2 as SVGAGI. The CDR3 has 15 amino acids. CDR3 coding DNA: TGTGCCAGCAGTCTGGACGCGACAGGGGGCTACGAGCAGTACTTC. This sequence encodes CASSLDATGGYEQYF.

The CDR3 DNA is TGCAGTGCTAGAGACTCGAGTGGAGCTAATGAAAAACTGTTTTTT. Protein: CSARDSSGANEKLFF. The V and J genes are TRBV20-1 and TRBJ1-4; no clear D gene. Germline CDR1 is DFQATT and CDR2 is SNEGSKA (reference sequence). The V end lost 0 bases, the J end lost 3 bases, and 11 bases lay between the germline ends. The CDR3 is 15 amino acids.

This clonotype was detected only a few times. The V gene is TRBV20-1, the J gene TRBJ2-4; 9 bases agree with TRBD1. Germline CDR1 is DFQATT and CDR2 is SNEGSKA (reference sequence). V lost 1 base, J lost 5 bases, and 3 bases stayed unmatched. The CDR3 is 14 amino acids. The CDR3 region is CSARGQGGQNIQYF. Written as DNA, the CDR3 is TGCAGTGCTAGAGGACAGGGGGGTCAAAACATTCAGTACTTC.

A note on this clonotype: A much larger clone lies one base from this, so it may be a read error. This chain links TRBV2 with TRBJ1-5; 7 bases agree with TRBD1. This CDR3 region has 13 residues. Germline V gene sequence: CDR1 SNHLY, CDR2 FYNNEI. J gave up 2 bases and V 7 bases, and 2 bases lay outside the gene matches. In DNA, the CDR3 is TGTGCCAGCAAAACAGGGGGCAATCAGCCCCAGCATTTT. Its translation: CASKTGGNQPQHF.

This clonotype was detected ten times or more. The V call is TRBV6-1, the J call TRBJ2-7, with TRBD2 as a possible D gene (7 bases). V was clipped by 1 base and J by 3 bases, with 13 bases between them. The CDR3 consists of 15 residues. CDR1 MNHNS and CDR2 SASEGT come from the germline V gene. CDR3 loop: CASSEVSGGSYEQYF. The CDR3 DNA reads as TGTGCCAGCAGTGAAGTATCGGGGGGCAGCTACGAGCAGTACTTC.

This clonotype was seen a handful of times. The V and J genes are TRBV5-1 and TRBJ2-1; D gene unclear. Trimming removed 0 bases at V and 2 bases at J, with 6 bases between. This CDR3 comprises 14 residues. Germline V gives CDR1 SGHRS, CDR2 YFSETQ. The CDR3 coding sequence is TGCGCCAGCAGCTTGGAACAGACCTACAATGAGCAGTTCTTC. It codes for CASSLEQTYNEQFF.

The chain couples TRBV20-1 to TRBJ1-2, with a possible D match to TRBD1 (5 bases). The germline gives CDR1 DFQATT, CDR2 SNEGSKA (reference sequence). V was pared by 1 base and J by 4 bases, with 19 bases between. The CDR3 sequence is 16 residues long. The CDR3 region is CSARGGTRGRGYGYTF. In DNA, the CDR3 is TGCAGTGCTAGAGGGGGGACCCGAGGACGGGGCTATGGCTACACCTTC.

The chain recombines TRBV3-1 with TRBJ2-3, with D possibly being TRBD1 (6 bases). Germline loops: CDR1 LGHDT, CDR2 YNNKEL (reference sequence). Trimming took 4 bases from V and 5 from J, leaving 13 bases between them. This CDR3 is 14 amino acids long. In DNA, the CDR3 is TGTGCCAGCAGCCCACAGGGACGTGGAGATACGCAGTATTTT. Its protein product is CASSPQGRGDTQYF.

The chain is built from TRBV6-6 and TRBJ1-2, with 7 bases matching TRBD1. The CDR3 is 12 amino acids. Germline loops: CDR1 MNHNY, CDR2 SVGAGI (reference sequence). Trimming cost V 8 bases and J 10 bases; bases outside gene matches: 10. The CDR3 here is CASGNTGATYTF. DNA of the CDR3: TGTGCCAGCGGGAATACAGGGGCGACCTACACCTTC.

The J gene is TRBJ2-5, the V gene TRBV5-6; unclear D gene. The length of the CDR3 is 14 residues. Trimming left V 4 bases short and J 5 bases short, with 15 bases between. CDR1 and CDR2 from the germline V gene are SGHDT and YYEEEE. CDR3 amino acids: CASSRPEPRETQYF. The CDR3 region has the DNA TGTGCCAGCAGCCGGCCTGAGCCGAGGGAGACCCAGTACTTC.

To note about this clonotype: Being one base from a much bigger clone, this may be a read error. The J gene is TRBJ2-7, the V gene TRBV10-3, with D hard to call. Germline CDR1 is ENHRY and CDR2 is SYGVKD. The CDR3 consists of 11 residues. Trimming shortened V by 5 bases and J by 3 bases, and 5 bases separated the two germline ends. CDR3 sequence: CAISKGYEQYF. CDR3 DNA: TGTGCCATCAGTAAGGGCTACGAGCAGTACTTC.

Concerning this clonotype itself: Germline is not matched at one junction end, which may reflect a read error. The rearrangement joins TRBV28 to TRBJ2-1, with D unclear. The CDR3 spans 15 residues. Germline assignment: CDR1 MDHEN and CDR2 SYDVKM. CDR3 bases: TGTGCCGGCAGTTTTAGTCTAGTCTCCTACAATGAGCAGTTCTTC. Its protein product is CAGSFSLVSYNEQFF.